A single sample gave rise to the 20 T cell receptor beta chains below, sequenced in a study of shared clonotypes between healthy human individuals (dated by TCRdb to between 2020 and 2021). The method was the immunoSEQ multiplex PCR assay. Imported from immuneACCESS, the table was reduced by TCRdb to in-frame sequences with V and J called. These copies leave out some clones; in studies compared against another copy, an unresolved V gene accounts for under half, and the cause of the remainder is not known. This sample has approximately 2,000,000 clones in its table, and 80% to 95% of those were observed once. Clones ranked in the top ten supply under 2% of the sample. CD8 naive samples consisted of CD45RO-negative cells that were positively selected for CCR7, yielding a CD45RA+CCR7+ population without TemRA cells. The source material was naive CD8+ T cells from PBMCs. What this sample's cell subset or site label stands for: CD45RA+CCR7+. These receptors were collected from a man aged 18 to 30 in good health. Some clones in this sample may be carry-over from other donors' samples.

The chain combines TRBV5-1 with TRBJ2-3, with 12 bases fitting TRBD1. V lost 7 bases, J lost 6 bases, and 12 bases stayed unmatched. This CDR3 contains 16 residues. Germline assignment: CDR1 SGHRS and CDR2 YFSETQ. DNA of the CDR3: TGCGCCAGCCACGACCGGGACAGGGGGCGTTTCGATACGCAGTATTTT. This gives the protein CASHDRDRGRFDTQYF. The whole variable domain, remainder taken from reference TRBV5-1 and TRBJ2-3, is KAGVTQTPRYLIKTRGQQVTLSCSPISGHRSVSWYQQTPGQGLQFLFEYFSETQRNKGNFPGRFSGRQFSNSRSEMNVSTLELGDSALYLCASHDRDRGRFDTQYFGPGTRLTVL.

The chain carries TRBV19 and TRBJ1-3; D not certain. The CDR3 has 11 residues. V lost 7 bases to trimming and J lost 4 bases, with 5 bases between them. Per germline, CDR1 LNHDA and CDR2 SQIVND (reference sequence). CDR3 DNA: TGTGCCAGTACTTGGGGAAACACCATATATTTT. Its protein is CASTWGNTIYF.

The V gene is TRBV2, the J gene TRBJ2-7; TRBD1 agrees at 8 bases. This CDR3 region has 14 residues. The V segment lost 8 bases and the J segment 3 bases; nucleotides outside the gene matches: 9. Germline CDR1 is SNHLY and CDR2 is FYNNEI. CDR3 sequence reads: CASQAGTGVYEQYF. The CDR3 nucleotides read TGTGCCAGCCAGGCCGGGACAGGAGTCTACGAGCAGTACTTC.

On this clone itself: This CDR3 is also generated by other DNA sequences in the sample. J is TRBJ1-1 and V is TRBV19; D is possibly TRBD1 (6 bases). CDR3 length: 14 amino acids. V was shortened by 4 bases and J by 1 base, with 10 bases between the two germline ends. Germline-derived CDR1 and CDR2 are LNHDA and SQIVND (reference sequence). Here the CDR3 DNA reads TGTGCCAGTAGTAGCCGGACAGCGAACACTGAAGCTTTCTTT. Its translation is CASSSRTANTEAFF.

On this clone: A read error may produce the germline difference seen at one junction end. CDR3 region: CASSQEGWGSNQPQHF. The CDR3 bases are TGCGCCAGCAGCCAAGAAGGTTGGGGGAGCAATCAGCCCCAGCATTTT. V is TRBV7-9 and J is TRBJ1-5, with a tentative D call TRBD1 (5 bases). CDR1 SEHNR and CDR2 FQNEAQ come from the germline V gene (reference sequence). CDR3 length equals 16 residues.

This clone was observed a handful of times. V gene TRBV7-9 combines with J gene TRBJ1-1; D is uncertain. The germline V gene has CDR1 SEHNR and CDR2 FQNEAQ (reference sequence). V lost 0 bases, J lost 10 bases, and 12 bases lay in between. The CDR3 is made up of 13 amino acids. The CDR3, as DNA: TGTGCCAGCAGCTTAGCCAAGGGCGTTGGAGCTTTCTTT. Translation gives CASSLAKGVGAFF.

The chain joins TRBV7-9 to TRBJ2-3, with 10 bases that match TRBD2. The CDR3 runs to 17 residues. The V gene end was trimmed by 5 bases and the J gene end by 2 bases; junction bases not matched to a gene: 10. CDR1 is SEHNR and CDR2 is FQNEAQ in the germline V gene (reference sequence). The CDR3 nucleotides are TGTGCCAGCAGCCTTCCTGGGACTAGCGCTCCCACAGATACGCAGTATTTT. Translated: CASSLPGTSAPTDTQYF.

Here the CDR3 reads CASSLVSYNEQFF. Written as DNA, the CDR3 is TGTGCCAGTAGTCTGGTTTCCTACAATGAGCAGTTCTTC. V usage is TRBV19 and J usage is TRBJ2-1; D not resolved. The V end lost 5 bases, the J end lost 1 base, and 6 bases lay between the germline ends. This CDR3 has 13 amino acids. Germline V gives CDR1 LNHDA, CDR2 SQIVND (reference sequence).

The V call is TRBV9, the J call TRBJ2-5; possibly TRBD1 for D (6 bases). There are 15 residues in the CDR3. Trimming pared 0 bases from V and 1 base from J, leaving 10 bases between. Germline assignment: CDR1 SGDLS and CDR2 YYNGEE. CDR3 bases: TGTGCCAGCAGCGTAGTGGGACATACCCAAGAGACCCAGTACTTC. Residues: CASSVVGHTQETQYF.

Here the CDR3 reads CASSPDWGSGETQYF. The CDR3 DNA is TGTGCCAGCAGTCCCGACTGGGGGAGTGGAGAGACCCAGTACTTC. The genes are TRBV25-1 and TRBJ2-5; either TRBD1 or TRBD2 may supply D (5 bases each). CDR1 and CDR2 (germline): MGHDK, SYGVNS. The V end lost 5 bases, the J end lost 4 bases, and 17 bases lay between the germline ends. The CDR3 sequence is 15 residues long.

J is TRBJ2-1 and V is TRBV7-9; 12 nucleotides match TRBD2. This CDR3 has 16 amino acids. Germline V gene lookup returns CDR1 SEHNR and CDR2 FQNEAQ (reference sequence). With V trimmed by 4 bases and J by 4 bases, 5 bases remained unmatched. CDR3 sequence (DNA): TGTGCCAGCAGCTCAAAGACTAGCGGGAGATACAATGAGCAGTTCTTC. It yields the protein CASSSKTSGRYNEQFF. The full variable domain, rest sourced from reference TRBV7-9 and TRBJ2-1, is DTGVSQNPRHKITKRGQNVTFRCDPISEHNRLYWYRQTLGQGPEFLTYFQNEAQLEKSRLLSDRFSAERPKGSFSTLEIQRTEQGDSAMYLCASSSKTSGRYNEQFFGPGTRLTVL.

The chain recombines TRBV19 with TRBJ1-5; TRBD1 might be the D (5 bases). Deletions cut 1 base from V and 5 bases from J, with 6 bases between. The V gene's germline CDR1 is LNHDA and CDR2 SQIVND (reference sequence). The CDR3 has 13 amino acids. This chain's CDR3 is CASSIVGHQPQHF. The CDR3 DNA follows: TGTGCCAGTAGTATAGTGGGACATCAGCCCCAGCATTTT.

This sequence joins TRBV10-1 and TRBJ2-5; D is perhaps TRBD2 (6 bases). CDR3 size: 15 residues. Germline values: CDR1 WNHNN, CDR2 SYGVQD (reference sequence). V lost 5 bases, J lost 2 bases, and 15 bases lay in between. This chain's CDR3 is CASSPGVSEQETQYF. The CDR3 region has the DNA TGCGCCAGCAGTCCGGGGGTGTCAGAGCAAGAGACCCAGTACTTC.

This chain links TRBV27 with TRBJ2-7; tentatively, D is TRBD2 (5 bases). The CDR3 is 13 amino acids. Trimming took off 2 bases at V and 6 bases at J, with 11 bases between the two ends. Per the germline V gene, CDR1 is MNHEY and CDR2 is SMNVEV (reference sequence). The CDR3 nucleotides are TGTGCCAGCAGTTTAATGTATGGGAGCGAGCAGTACTTC. Protein: CASSLMYGSEQYF.

With respect to this clone: The sample has other DNA sequences that encode this CDR3 too. The rearrangement joins TRBV7-9 to TRBJ1-1; the D is unclear. The CDR3 runs 12 residues. Germline V CDR1 and CDR2: SEHNR, FQNEAQ (reference sequence). V lost 5 bases, J lost 5 bases, and 9 bases lay in between. CDR3 amino acids: CASSPTGTEAFF. The DNA for the CDR3 is TGTGCCAGCAGCCCAACCGGAACTGAAGCTTTCTTT.

The CDR3: CASSDKDSYNEQFF. The DNA of the CDR3 is TGTGCCAGCAGTGATAAGGACTCCTACAATGAGCAGTTCTTC. The chain is built from TRBV2 and TRBJ2-1, with no clear D. CDR1 and CDR2 (germline): SNHLY, FYNNEI. The CDR3 is 14 amino acids. Trimming took 3 bases from V and 0 from J, leaving 6 bases between them.

This rearrangement joins TRBV27 to TRBJ2-7; a possible D gene is TRBD2 (7 bases). The CDR3 is 15 amino acids. The V end lost 3 bases, the J end lost 4 bases, and 16 bases lay between the germline ends. The germline V gene encodes CDR1 MNHEY and CDR2 SMNVEV (reference sequence). The CDR3 region has the DNA TGTGCCAGCAGTTTGGGGGGGGCCTGGGTTTACGAGCAGTACTTC. Translated: CASSLGGAWVYEQYF.

The chain is built from TRBV28 and TRBJ2-7; possible D gene TRBD2, 7 bases. This CDR3 comprises 14 residues. The germline V gene has CDR1 MDHEN and CDR2 SYDVKM. The V end was cut by 2 bases, the J end by 6 bases, with 14 bases between. DNA for the CDR3: TGTGCCAGCAGTTTAAGCGCGGGGGCGATCGAGCAGTACTTC. Encoded protein: CASSLSAGAIEQYF.

The chain recombines TRBV6-5 with TRBJ1-3; TRBD1 is a possible D gene (5 bases). Trimming stripped 5 bases from V and 0 bases from J, with 11 bases between. CDR1 and CDR2 from the germline V gene are MNHEY and SVGAGI. The CDR3 contains 15 residues. CDR3 sequence reads: CASSAAGNSGNTIYF. In DNA, the CDR3 is TGTGCCAGCAGTGCCGCAGGGAACTCTGGAAACACCATATATTTT.

The V gene is TRBV19, the J gene TRBJ1-5; D call uncertain. CDR3 length: 14 amino acids. Trimming cost V 5 bases and J 11 bases, with 19 bases left between them. The germline V gene has CDR1 LNHDA and CDR2 SQIVND (reference sequence). This CDR3 is CASSPLEVYGAQHF. The CDR3 region has the DNA TGTGCCAGTAGTCCATTGGAGGTCTACGGCGCCCAGCATTTT.